Listed below are T cell receptor beta chains from one sample, sequenced in a study of human T cells and chemical hapten exposure. TCRdb itself ran the reads through MiXCR, one entry per CDR3 protein. The sample carries fewer than 150,000 distinct CDR3 sequences, around 9% recorded once. Sequencing was carried out using whole blood. The receptors stem from a human donor in good health. Some clones in this sample may be carry-over from other donors' samples. Each CDR3 is given with its conserved first and last residue. The D gene is left open where the match is weak. Clone size is stated in some rows and not others, as once, few, many or a class when expanded.

d_call,j_call,clone_size,v_call,cdr3_aa,cdr3_nt
TRBD1,TRBJ1-2,many,TRBV2,CASSQTGTGGGVGYTF,TGTGCCAGCAGTCAAACCGGGACAGGGGGCGGAGTTGGCTACACCTTC
TRBD2,TRBJ2-2,few,TRBV23-1,CASSQSSTRLAGSNTGELFF,TGCGCCAGCAGTCAATCTTCCACTAGACTAGCGGGTTCGAACACCGGGGAGCTGTTTTTT
-,TRBJ2-2,few,TRBV5-5,CASSFQGPGELFF,TGTGCCAGCAGCTTCCAGGGTCCCGGGGAGCTGTTTTTT
TRBD2,TRBJ2-2,few,TRBV12-3/TRBV12-4,CASSPRLAANTGELFF,TGTGCCAGCAGCCCAAGACTAGCGGCGAACACCGGGGAGCTGTTTTTT
TRBD1,TRBJ2-4,-,TRBV5-1,CASSLEGQQNIQYF,TGCGCCAGCAGCTTGGAGGGACAGCAGAACATTCAGTACTTC
-,TRBJ2-3,-,TRBV6-5,CASSYGQYGTDTQYF,TGTGCCAGCAGTTACGGACAGTATGGCACAGATACGCAGTATTTT
TRBD1,TRBJ2-1,-,TRBV10-3,CAISEYGQGNYNEQFF,TGTGCCATCAGTGAGTACGGACAGGGGAACTACAATGAGCAGTTCTTC
TRBD2,TRBJ2-7,few,TRBV27,CASSLSQGGEQYF,TGTGCCAGCAGTTTATCGCAGGGAGGGGAGCAGTACTTC
-,TRBJ1-1,few,TRBV11-2,CASSLGQNAEAFF,TGTGCCAGCAGCTTAGGACAAAACGCTGAAGCTTTCTTT
-,TRBJ1-1,-,TRBV19,CASSIDRKGEAFF,TGTGCCAGTAGTATAGATCGGAAGGGAGAAGCTTTCTTT
TRBD1,TRBJ1-5,-,TRBV5-1,CASSPGTGRNQPQHF,TGCGCCAGCAGTCCCGGGACAGGGCGCAATCAGCCCCAGCATTTT
-,TRBJ2-6,many,TRBV12-3/TRBV12-4,CALHRGGNLYSGANVLTF,TGTGCCCTGCACAGAGGGGGGAATCTATACTCTGGGGCCAACGTCCTGACTTTC
-,TRBJ1-4,-,TRBV4-1,CASSRRQLNEKLFF,TGCGCCAGCAGCCGGAGACAGCTTAATGAAAAACTGTTTTTT
TRBD1,TRBJ1-1,many,TRBV4-1,CASSQKAGQGAFDTEAFF,TGCGCCAGCAGCCAGAAAGCGGGACAGGGGGCGTTTGACACTGAAGCTTTCTTT
TRBD1,TRBJ1-4,-,TRBV15,CATSGGTGTLGEKLFF,TGTGCCACCAGCGGCGGGACAGGGACTCTAGGTGAAAAACTGTTTTTT
-,TRBJ2-7,-,TRBV6-2/TRBV6-3,CASSYSAYEQYF,TGTGCCAGCAGTTACAGTGCCTACGAGCAGTACTTC
TRBD1,TRBJ1-2,many,TRBV20-1,CSARDWWDRGESNYGYTF,TGCAGTGCTAGAGATTGGTGGGACAGGGGCGAATCTAACTATGGCTACACCTTC
-,TRBJ2-6,many,TRBV2,CASLKEFSGANVLTF,TGTGCCAGCCTGAAGGAATTCTCTGGGGCCAACGTCCTGACTTTC
-,TRBJ2-7,many,TRBV7-2,CASSLGGSQYEQYF,TGTGCCAGCAGCTTGGGCGGGTCGCAGTACGAGCAGTACTTC
-,TRBJ2-2,few,TRBV2,CASFLEAGELFF,TGTGCCAGCTTCCTAGAGGCCGGGGAGCTGTTTTTT
-,TRBJ1-5,many,TRBV7-9,CASSSDPAGQPQHF,TGTGCCAGCAGCTCAGATCCCGCGGGGCAGCCCCAGCATTTT
TRBD2,TRBJ2-1,-,TRBV15,CATSRASGSGGNEQFF,TGTGCCACCAGCAGAGCTAGCGGGTCGGGAGGGAATGAGCAGTTCTTC
-,TRBJ1-1,many,TRBV2,CASSPYGNTEAFF,TGTGCCAGCAGTCCCTATGGGAACACTGAAGCTTTCTTT
-,TRBJ1-1,many,TRBV9,CASSVAGRTEAFF,TGTGCCAGCAGCGTAGCGGGGAGGACTGAAGCTTTCTTT
-,TRBJ2-7,many,TRBV5-5,CASSLAPYTYEQYF,TGTGCCAGCAGCTTGGCCCCCTACACCTACGAGCAGTACTTC
-,TRBJ2-1,-,TRBV14,CASSPRLGYNEQFF,TGTGCCAGCAGCCCGCGTCTTGGGTACAATGAGCAGTTCTTC
-,TRBJ2-7,-,TRBV14,CASSLAHRTHGYYEQYF,TGTGCCAGCAGCCTAGCCCACCGGACACACGGATACTACGAGCAGTACTTC
TRBD1,TRBJ1-5,-,TRBV7-9,CASSRGTGTPQPQHF,TGTGCCAGCAGCAGAGGGACAGGGACCCCTCAGCCCCAGCATTTT
TRBD1,TRBJ1-1,-,TRBV7-2,CASSFGTGPTEAFF,TGTGCCAGCAGCTTCGGGACAGGGCCCACTGAAGCTTTCTTT
TRBD1,TRBJ2-3,few,TRBV19,CASSINPGGAGDTQYF,TGTGCCAGTAGTATAAATCCAGGGGGCGCGGGAGATACGCAGTATTTT
-,TRBJ1-5,many,TRBV29-1,CSVDLGGAQHF,TGCAGCGTTGATTTAGGGGGAGCCCAGCATTTT
TRBD1,TRBJ1-4,many,TRBV6-5,CASNTGATNEKLFF,TGTGCCAGCAACACAGGGGCAACTAATGAAAAACTGTTTTTT
TRBD1,TRBJ2-7,many,TRBV20-1,CSARDRGGSPYEQYF,TGCAGTGCTAGGGACAGGGGAGGATCCCCCTACGAGCAGTACTTC
-,TRBJ1-1,-,TRBV7-9,CASSLSRETEAFF,TGTGCCAGCAGCTTATCTCGAGAGACTGAAGCTTTCTTT
-,TRBJ2-7,-,TRBV10-3,CAISENSYEQYF,TGTGCCATCAGTGAAAACAGCTACGAGCAGTACTTC
-,TRBJ2-1,many,TRBV7-7,CASSPGGFNEQFF,TGTGCCAGCAGCCCAGGAGGTTTCAATGAGCAGTTCTTC
-,TRBJ2-2,few,TRBV12-3/TRBV12-4,CASRLSGRNTGELFF,TGTGCCAGCAGACTCTCAGGACGGAACACCGGGGAGCTGTTTTTT
-,TRBJ1-6,many,TRBV20-1,CSARDQGDSYNSPLHF,TGCAGTGCTAGAGATCAGGGAGACTCCTATAATTCACCCCTCCACTTT
TRBD1,TRBJ2-2,-,TRBV7-9,CASSERQGRTTGELFF,TGTGCCAGCAGCGAACGACAGGGACGAACGACCGGGGAGCTGTTTTTT
TRBD2,TRBJ2-3,few,TRBV6-5,CASSEAGGPTDTQYF,TGTGCCAGCAGCGAAGCGGGGGGGCCGACAGATACGCAGTATTTT
TRBD2,TRBJ2-5,few,TRBV11-2,CASSSLAGGGVSGETQYF,TGTGCCAGCAGCTCACTAGCGGGAGGGGGAGTATCGGGTGAGACCCAGTACTTC
-,TRBJ1-4,few,TRBV4-3,CASSQEGGGEKLFF,TGCGCCAGCAGCCAAGAAGGAGGAGGTGAAAAACTGTTTTTT
TRBD2,TRBJ2-2,many,TRBV2,CASKREGGPGELFF,TGTGCCAGCAAACGGGAGGGGGGACCCGGGGAGCTGTTTTTT
TRBD1,TRBJ2-1,-,TRBV14,CASSPKYPGTGFYNEQFF,TGTGCCAGCAGCCCGAAGTACCCCGGGACAGGTTTCTACAATGAGCAGTTCTTC
TRBD1,TRBJ1-5,many,TRBV18,CASSHSGQGSNQPQHF,TGTGCCAGCTCTCATTCGGGACAGGGTAGCAATCAGCCCCAGCATTTT
-,TRBJ2-1,few,TRBV7-6,CASSHLSVQTFYNEQFF,TGTGCCAGCAGCCACCTTTCGGTACAGACTTTTTACAATGAGCAGTTCTTC
TRBD2,TRBJ2-1,-,TRBV7-3,CASSPAGTSGGGEQFF,TGTGCCAGCAGCCCGGCCGGGACTAGCGGGGGAGGAGAGCAGTTCTTC
TRBD2,TRBJ2-1,-,TRBV6-2/TRBV6-3,CASSFLAGGPVSSYNEQFF,TGTGCCAGCAGTTTCTTAGCGGGGGGCCCTGTTAGCTCCTACAATGAGCAGTTCTTC
TRBD1,TRBJ2-7,few,TRBV20-1,CSAMTGASYEQYF,TGCAGTGCTATGACAGGGGCGTCCTACGAGCAGTACTTC
TRBD1,TRBJ2-3,-,TRBV29-1,CSVEGRGQGAGDTQYF,TGCAGCGTTGAAGGGAGGGGACAGGGGGCTGGAGATACGCAGTATTTT
-,TRBJ1-2,few,TRBV2,CASSEDSGYGYTF,TGTGCCAGCAGTGAAGACAGCGGATATGGCTACACCTTC
-,TRBJ2-7,many,TRBV3-1,CASSPTIGGYEQYF,TGTGCCAGCAGCCCCACAATAGGGGGCTACGAGCAGTACTTC
TRBD2,TRBJ2-1,-,TRBV12-5,CASGLGLARGNEQFF,TGTGCTAGTGGTTTGGGACTAGCGCGAGGCAATGAGCAGTTCTTC
-,TRBJ1-2,few,TRBV10-1,CASSENGPNGYTF,TGCGCCAGCAGTGAAAACGGACCCAACGGCTACACCTTC
TRBD2,TRBJ2-3,-,TRBV5-1,CASSPRLAGPSTDTQYF,TGCGCCAGCAGCCCGAGACTAGCGGGGCCCAGCACAGATACGCAGTATTTT
-,TRBJ2-7,few,TRBV3-1,CASSQGLASDYEQYF,TGTGCCAGCAGCCAAGGCCTAGCGAGCGACTACGAGCAGTACTTC
TRBD2,TRBJ2-7,-,TRBV5-4,CASSSPSGGSYEQYF,TGTGCCAGCAGCTCACCTAGCGGGGGAAGCTACGAGCAGTACTTC
TRBD2,TRBJ2-1,few,TRBV20-1,CSASGSSGRGYNEQFF,TGCAGTGCTAGTGGGTCTAGCGGGAGGGGTTACAATGAGCAGTTCTTC